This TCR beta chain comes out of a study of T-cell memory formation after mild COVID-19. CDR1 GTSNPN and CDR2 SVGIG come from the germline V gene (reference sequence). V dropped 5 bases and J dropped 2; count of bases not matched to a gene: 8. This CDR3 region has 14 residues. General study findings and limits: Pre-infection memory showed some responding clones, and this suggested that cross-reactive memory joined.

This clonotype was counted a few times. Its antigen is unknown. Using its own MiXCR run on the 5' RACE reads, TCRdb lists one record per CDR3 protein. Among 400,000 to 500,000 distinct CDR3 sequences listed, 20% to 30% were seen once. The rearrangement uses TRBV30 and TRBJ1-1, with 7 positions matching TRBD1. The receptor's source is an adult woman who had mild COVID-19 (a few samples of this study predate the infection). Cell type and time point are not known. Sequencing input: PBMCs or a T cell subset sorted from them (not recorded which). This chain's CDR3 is CAWETGRGNTEAFF. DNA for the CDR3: TGTGCCTGGGAGACAGGGAGGGGAAACACTGAAGCTTTCTTT.